This TCR beta chain came from a study of Ad26.COV2.S vaccination and SARS-CoV-2 variants. Study-level findings and limits: Substantial breadth was reported for post-vaccination spike-specific CD8+ and CD4+ T cells. From the TCR breadth and depth analyses, total T cell responses may have been underestimated.

Treatment in this sample: over 15 received Ad26.COV2.S at low or high dose, single or two shots; about 5 received placebo; per-sample allocation not given. Collection of the samples took place on day 63 after the first injection of vaccine or placebo. Comments on this clone: Its antigen is unknown.

The data were produced by immunoSEQ multiplex PCR, yet TCRdb's version contains in-frame clones alone and is incomplete. The table records 430,000 or so clones, about nine tenths of them present only once. The CDR3 consists of 14 residues. The V gene's germline CDR1 is SNHLY and CDR2 FYNNEI. V was pared by 6 bases and J by 6 bases, with 4 bases of the junction left unmatched. The TCR was taken from a person between 18 and 59 years old who received the Ad26.COV2.S COVID-19 vaccine or a placebo. This chain links TRBV2 with TRBJ1-6; TRBD1 agrees at 8 bases. The material was peripheral blood, obtained in a trial of Ad26.COV2.S vaccine versus placebo. This chain's CDR3 is CASSDRGFNSPLHF. The CDR3 DNA is TGTGCCAGCAGCGACAGGGGATTTAATTCACCCCTCCACTTT.